The T cell receptor beta chain described here comes from a study of shared clonotypes between healthy human individuals. Study background: With ages of 18 to 49, the donors were a couple of women and three men.

Trimming took 4 bases from V and 5 from J; bases not matched to a gene: 5. The CDR3 is 16 amino acids. In germline, CDR1 is MGHRA, CDR2 YSYEKL. Repertoires were generated with immunoSEQ multiplex PCR, while TCRdb's copy carries only in-frame clones and drops some. The sample records about 2 million clones, 85% to 95% being singletons. Positive CCR7 selection of CD45RO-negative cells yielded the naive CD8 cells, and terminally differentiated effector memory CD45RA+ cells were excluded. The receptor comes from a man between 18 and 29 years old in good health. This chain joins TRBV4-1 and TRBJ2-1; the match to TRBD2 covers 13 bases. Sequenced: naive CD8+ T cells sorted from blood. The CDR3 DNA is TGCGCCAGCAGCCGAACTAGCGGGGGGGCTAACAATGAGCAGTTCTTC. This sequence encodes CASSRTSGGANNEQFF.